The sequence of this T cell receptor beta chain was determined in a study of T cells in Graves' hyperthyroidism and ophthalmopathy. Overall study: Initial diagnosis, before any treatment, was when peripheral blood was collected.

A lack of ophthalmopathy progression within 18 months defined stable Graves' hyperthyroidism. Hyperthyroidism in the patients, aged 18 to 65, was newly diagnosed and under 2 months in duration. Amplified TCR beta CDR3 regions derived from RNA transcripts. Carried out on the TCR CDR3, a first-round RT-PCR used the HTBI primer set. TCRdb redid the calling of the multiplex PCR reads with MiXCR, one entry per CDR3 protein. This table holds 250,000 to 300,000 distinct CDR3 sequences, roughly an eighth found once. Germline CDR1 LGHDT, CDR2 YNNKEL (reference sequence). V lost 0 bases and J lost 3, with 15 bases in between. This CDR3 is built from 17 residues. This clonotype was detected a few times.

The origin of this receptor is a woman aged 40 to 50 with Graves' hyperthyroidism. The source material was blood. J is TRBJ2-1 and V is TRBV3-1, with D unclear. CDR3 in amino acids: CASSQEGYLSFYNEQFF. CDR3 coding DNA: TGTGCCAGCAGCCAAGAAGGGTACTTGAGCTTCTACAATGAGCAGTTCTTC.